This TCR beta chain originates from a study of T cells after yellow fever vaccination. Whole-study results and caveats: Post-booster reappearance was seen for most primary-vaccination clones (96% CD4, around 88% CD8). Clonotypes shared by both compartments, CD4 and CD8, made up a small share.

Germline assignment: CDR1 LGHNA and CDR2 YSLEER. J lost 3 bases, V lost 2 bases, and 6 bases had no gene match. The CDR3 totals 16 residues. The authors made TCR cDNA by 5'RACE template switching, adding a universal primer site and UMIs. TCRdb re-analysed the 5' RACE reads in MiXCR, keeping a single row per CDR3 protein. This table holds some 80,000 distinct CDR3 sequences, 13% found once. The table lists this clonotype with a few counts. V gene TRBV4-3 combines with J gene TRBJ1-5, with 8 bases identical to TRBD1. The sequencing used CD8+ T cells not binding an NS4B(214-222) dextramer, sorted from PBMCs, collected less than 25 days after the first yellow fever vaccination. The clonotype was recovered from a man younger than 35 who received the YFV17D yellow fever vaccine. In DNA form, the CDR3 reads TGCGCCAGCAGCCAAACTCGGACAGGGTACAATCAGCCCCAGCATTTT. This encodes CASSQTRTGYNQPQHF.